This TCR beta chain was found in a study of blood T cells in healthy people across ages. Germline V gives CDR1 LGHNT, CDR2 FRNRAP. V was clipped by 0 bases and J by 3 bases, with 17 bases between them. The CDR3 has 17 residues. The authors ran a second PCR of 7 to 11 cycles using a sample-barcoded 5' primer and a J-beta primer mix. TCRdb reprocessed the 5' RACE reads with MiXCR, giving one entry per CDR3 protein. Among fewer than 1.5 million distinct CDR3 sequences listed, around 39% were seen once. The origin of this receptor is a young woman in good health. This chain links TRBV12-5 with TRBJ2-5; weak D call: TRBD2 (6 bases). The sample consisted of blood. CDR3 region: CASGLVWWGDAKETQYF. The CDR3 DNA follows: TGTGCTAGTGGTTTGGTATGGTGGGGGGACGCCAAAGAGACCCAGTACTTC.